The TCR beta chain under discussion was sequenced for a study of Graves' ophthalmopathy and Graves' hyperthyroidism. Comment on this clonotype: The antigen remains unidentified. A read error may account for a junction end that differs from germline.

For repertoire sequencing, the TCR beta CDR3 regions were amplified from RNA transcripts. The first-round RT-PCR employed HTBI primers together with the Qiagen OneStep RT-PCR kit. A multiplex PCR was then performed as the second round. In TCRdb, the multiplex PCR reads were re-called with MiXCR into one record per CDR3 protein. The sample yields roughly 700,000 distinct CDR3 sequences, 40% seen once. Broader study findings: In blood appeared most of the expanded thyroid clonotypes whose frequency exceeded 0.001.

Other autoimmune diseases, uncontrolled infections, pregnancy or lactation led to the exclusion of patients. Germline lookup yields CDR1 SNHLY and CDR2 FYNNEI. The CDR3 loop spans 12 amino acids. This chain connects TRBV2 to TRBJ1-2, with 8 bases identical to TRBD1. The sequenced sample consisted of peripheral blood. This TCR was recovered from an adult man with Graves' ophthalmopathy. As DNA, the CDR3 is TGTGCCAGCAGTGAGACAGGGGACTCCTTTGCCTTC. This codes for CASSETGDSFAF.